Following are 15 T cell receptor beta chains from one sample sequenced in a study of OX40 agonist ivuxolimab in advanced cancers. The repertoire was sequenced with immunoSEQ multiplex PCR; TCRdb's copy has only in-frame clones and lacks some. Of around 71,000 clones detected, 85% to 90% appear once; the ten largest clones hold 0.85% to 1.4%. Sequenced here: CD4+ or CD8+ T cells sorted from blood, sampled in a trial of the OX40 agonist ivuxolimab. The receptor set was obtained from an adult with an advanced solid tumor such as melanoma, head and neck, liver or kidney cancer.

The genes are TRBV6-1 and TRBJ1-4, with TRBD1 matching 7 bases. Germline CDR1 MNHNS, CDR2 SASEGT. V dropped 2 bases and J dropped 5; count of bases not matched to a gene: 11. This CDR3 comprises 17 residues. The CDR3 region has the DNA TGTGCCAGCAGTGAACAACCCCCCAGGGGACAGAATGAAAAACTGTTTTTT. It encodes CASSEQPPRGQNEKLFF.

The rearrangement joins TRBV7-9 to TRBJ2-7; D is undetermined. The CDR3 loop spans 13 amino acids. Germline CDR1 is SEHNR and CDR2 is FQNEAQ (reference sequence). The V and J ends lost 4 bases and 2 bases respectively, with 9 bases between them. CDR3 sequence reads: CASSSRGTYEQYF. The CDR3 nucleotides are TGTGCCAGCAGCTCCAGAGGAACCTACGAGCAGTACTTC. Full variable domain (rest looked up from reference TRBV7-9 and TRBJ2-7): DTGVSQNPRHKITKRGQNVTFRCDPISEHNRLYWYRQTLGQGPEFLTYFQNEAQLEKSRLLSDRFSAERPKGSFSTLEIQRTEQGDSAMYLCASSSRGTYEQYFGPGTRLTVT.

The V and J genes are TRBV29-1 and TRBJ2-1; 11 bases align to TRBD2. V was pared by 0 bases and J by 4 bases, with 2 bases of the junction left unmatched. CDR1 is SQVTM and CDR2 is ANQGSEA in the germline V gene. The CDR3 covers 15 residues. In DNA, the CDR3 is TGCAGCGTTGAAGATCGACTAGCGGGATACAATGAGCAGTTCTTC. Protein: CSVEDRLAGYNEQFF.

The J gene is TRBJ2-3, the V gene TRBV9, with 10 bases aligning to TRBD1. The V segment lost 0 bases and the J segment 4 bases; nucleotides outside the gene matches: 2. This CDR3 is built from 15 residues. Germline-derived CDR1 and CDR2 are SGDLS and YYNGEE. The CDR3 coding sequence is TGTGCCAGCAGCGTAGTGGACAGGGGGTCAGATACGCAGTATTTT. Residues: CASSVVDRGSDTQYF.

V gene TRBV27 combines with J gene TRBJ2-2, with D possibly TRBD1 on 5 matching bases. Germline CDR1 reads MNHEY; CDR2 reads SMNVEV (reference sequence). Trimming removed 6 bases at V and 2 bases at J, with 19 bases between. This CDR3 has 17 amino acids. CDR3 sequence (DNA): TGTGCCAGCAGCCCTCGGACACTCGCTACTAACACCGGGGAGCTGTTTTTT. Translation gives CASSPRTLATNTGELFF.

The rearrangement links TRBV10-2 to TRBJ2-3, with 7 bases fitting TRBD2. The CDR3 has 12 residues. CDR1 WSHSY and CDR2 SAAADI come from the germline V gene. V gave up 7 bases and J gave up 6 bases; unmatched junction bases: 4. CDR3 amino acids: CASTRGGDTQYF. In nucleotides, the CDR3 is TGCGCCAGCACGCGGGGAGGGGATACGCAGTATTTT.

CDR3 region: CASSVVRGTGSYEQYF. CDR3 DNA sequence: TGTGCCAGCAGCGTAGTTCGCGGGACAGGGTCCTACGAGCAGTACTTC. The chain recombines TRBV9 with TRBJ2-7; TRBD1 aligns across 9 bases. CDR1 SGDLS and CDR2 YYNGEE come from the germline V gene. V dropped 0 bases and J dropped 1; count of bases not matched to a gene: 5. The CDR3 sequence is 16 residues long.

This chain links TRBV11-2 with TRBJ1-4, with 7 positions matching TRBD1. The length of the CDR3 is 14 residues. Looked up from germline, CDR1 is SGHAT and CDR2 is FQNNGV. V was clipped by 5 bases and J by 14 bases; unmatched bases: 14. The CDR3 DNA reads as TGTGCCAGCAGCCTCGGGACAGTGGCCGGGGGGCTGTTTTTT. As protein: CASSLGTVAGGLFF.

This chain links TRBV5-1 with TRBJ2-1; D is ambiguous. The CDR3 sequence is 14 residues long. V was cut by 6 bases and J by 0 bases, with 10 bases left in between. Germline V gene lookup returns CDR1 SGHRS and CDR2 YFSETQ. Written as DNA, the CDR3 is TGCGCCAGCACCTTTGATAGCTCCTACAATGAGCAGTTCTTC. It translates to CASTFDSSYNEQFF.

J is TRBJ1-5 and V is TRBV19, with D perhaps matching TRBD1 (5 bases). V was cut by 7 bases and J by 6 bases, with 16 bases left in between. The V gene's germline CDR1 is LNHDA and CDR2 SQIVND (reference sequence). The CDR3 has 14 residues. The CDR3 nucleotides are TGTGCCAGTACCATCAGGGAAAGGGGTCAGCCCCAGCATTTT. Translated: CASTIRERGQPQHF.

The chain is built from TRBV6-5 and TRBJ2-1, with 7 bases that match TRBD2. Losses at the gene ends were 7 bases for V and 1 base for J; bases not matched to a gene: 7. Germline V gene lookup returns CDR1 MNHEY and CDR2 SVGAGI. CDR3 length: 15 residues. As DNA, the CDR3 is TGTGCCAGCACCCCGGGGAGGGGTTCCTACAATGAGCAGTTCTTC. Amino acid sequence: CASTPGRGSYNEQFF.

The rearrangement uses TRBV7-9 and TRBJ2-1, with D possibly TRBD1 on 6 matching bases. Trimming took off 5 bases at V and 8 bases at J, with 16 bases between the two ends. Germline-derived CDR1 and CDR2 are SEHNR and FQNEAQ (reference sequence). This CDR3 spans 14 amino acids. The CDR3 spells CASSQNRVWDEQFF. CDR3 nucleotides: TGTGCCAGCAGCCAGAACAGGGTTTGGGATGAGCAGTTCTTC.

The chain is built from TRBV19 and TRBJ2-1, with 8 bases lining up with TRBD1. This CDR3 comprises 15 residues. Germline V gene sequence: CDR1 LNHDA, CDR2 SQIVND (reference sequence). V was pared by 5 bases and J by 5 bases, with 8 bases of the junction left unmatched. The CDR3 protein is CASSPRTGNNNEQFF. The DNA of the CDR3 is TGTGCCAGTAGTCCCCGGACAGGGAACAACAATGAGCAGTTCTTC.

The rearrangement joins TRBV7-9 to TRBJ2-5; TRBD1 might be the D (6 bases). Trimming cost V 5 bases and J 4 bases, with 17 bases left between them. From germline, CDR1 is SEHNR and CDR2 FQNEAQ (reference sequence). This CDR3 has 15 amino acids. The CDR3 coding sequence is TGTGCCAGCAGCGATAGAAGTGGGACAAGAGAGACCCAGTACTTC. Translating it yields CASSDRSGTRETQYF. Drawing the rest from reference TRBV7-9 and TRBJ2-5, the complete variable domain is DTGVSQNPRHKITKRGQNVTFRCDPISEHNRLYWYRQTLGQGPEFLTYFQNEAQLEKSRLLSDRFSAERPKGSFSTLEIQRTEQGDSAMYLCASSDRSGTRETQYFGPGTRLLVL.

J is TRBJ2-7 and V is TRBV5-4; a possible D gene is TRBD1 (6 bases). CDR3 length: 13 residues. The V and J ends lost 0 bases and 7 bases respectively, with 11 bases between them. Germline-derived CDR1 and CDR2 are SGHNT and YYREEE (reference sequence). This CDR3 is CASSLVGAEEQYF. The CDR3 DNA reads as TGTGCCAGCAGCTTGGTGGGGGCCGAAGAGCAGTACTTC.